The subject of this entry is one TCR beta chain. It lacks a known antigen. No base qualities exist here, and no much larger clone lies one base off it. The sample belongs to a study of blood T cell repertoires in COVID-19 (dated by TCRdb to the early 2020s). For the wider study: Samples covering the acute and convalescent phases of COVID-19 were provided by collaborators in the United States, Italy and Spain. The prospective study material was composed of cDNA or gDNA derived from T cells, B-cell-depleted T cells, or PBMCs. Subjects who had been exposed to COVID-19, were actively infected with it, or had recovered from it provided the deeply sampled blood TCRbeta repertoires that made up the dataset. The repertoires were made available in a free public database intended to serve as a resource for research on the immune response to SARS-CoV-2. Samples were obtained from the ongoing ImmuneRACE study (first 160 participants) and from some 1,200 subjects provided by 6 global collaborators. Sample metadata almost always included a de-identified subject ID, COVID-19 status, age in years and sex. Where HLA class I and class II types were available, the types were taken from metadata supplied by the sample provider, not from assay-based typing. Beyond this particular receptor, the publication reports: Clinical and demographic metadata were provided uncurated, with the amount varying by source and participant.

CDR1 and CDR2 are read off the germline V gene as SGDLS and YYNGEE. For this chain, trimming is 5 bases at the V end and 3 bases at the J end, and the number of junction bases without a gene match is 4. From the cysteine through the phenylalanine, the CDR3 covers 14 amino acids. The kept DNA is CDR3 alone, 42 bases in frame from the first base. Participants in the prospective study were aged 18 to 89 years, lived in some 24 United States geographic areas, and enrolled through a virtual design. Cohort assignment in the prospective study relied on participant-reported clinical history from a screening survey and a study questionnaire. Recovered participants in ImmuneRACE Cohort 3 were defined as having two consecutive negative NP/OP PCR tests, clearance from a healthcare professional, or resolution of symptoms. Each participant in the prospective study had whole blood, serum and a nasopharyngeal or oropharyngeal swab collected by mobile phlebotomists. Additional blood draws and questionnaires over a 2-month period could optionally be provided by prospective study participants. Before DNA extraction, blood samples from the prospective study were shipped at room temperature or frozen.

TCRbeta CDR3 regions were amplified from genomic DNA using the immunoSEQ Assay, a bias-controlled multiplex PCR. For the original study's pipeline: The number of nucleated cells in each sample was estimated by amplification of reference gene primers within the assay. To quantify the absolute abundance of each unique TCRbeta CDR3 rearrangement, sequence reads were collapsed and filtered. For each sample, productive Simpson clonality was calculated by taking the square root of Simpson's diversity index across productive rearrangements. TCRdb holds this immuneACCESS table with in-frame rearrangements only. Some clones are missing; in checked studies, unresolved V genes explain under half, and the rest has no known cause. Clone size and the V and J calls come from that table; the DNA yielded D and trimming. Present in this sample are 350,000 to 400,000 clones, 85% to 90% of which were seen just once. Less than 1.2% of the sample comes from the top ten.

The sample was PBMCs or T cells enriched from blood (not recorded which). The receptor comes from a man younger than 35 who had recovered from COVID-19. Here the chain combines TRBV9 and TRBJ1-5, with 8 junctional bases fitting TRBD1. The DNA is TGTGCCAGCAGTCCGGGACAGGTCAATCAGCCCCAGCATTTT. It translates as CASSPGQVNQPQHF.